This is a list of T cell receptor beta chains from one sample in a study of cytomegalovirus exposure and HLA in healthy donors. Measured with immunoSEQ multiplex PCR; TCRdb has only the in-frame clones, and not every one. The sample holds 150,000 to 200,000 clones, about four fifths seen once. Sequencing used PBMCs. These receptor sequences come from a girl aged 5 to 17 in good health and CMV-seropositive. Both conserved end residues are part of each CDR3. A D gene is named only where the DNA matches it firmly. Clone size is given for some rows only: seen once, a few or many times, or a class if the clone is expanded.

V gene: TRBV19; J gene: TRBJ1-1; clone size: NA; D gene: NA; CDR3 protein: CASSSRVHTEAFF; CDR3 DNA: TGTGCCAGTAGTTCCAGGGTCCACACTGAAGCTTTCTTT
V gene: TRBV6-5; J gene: TRBJ2-7; clone size: NA; D gene: TRBD2; CDR3 protein: CASSPPGTSVYEQYF; CDR3 DNA: TGTGCCAGCAGTCCCCCCGGGACTAGTGTCTACGAGCAGTACTTC
V gene: TRBV30; J gene: TRBJ2-7; clone size: NA; D gene: NA; CDR3 protein: CAWRGRASYEQYF; CDR3 DNA: TGTGCCTGGAGGGGCAGGGCTAGCTACGAGCAGTACTTC
V gene: TRBV19; J gene: TRBJ2-7; clone size: once; D gene: TRBD2; CDR3 protein: CASSSRGGEFYEQYF; CDR3 DNA: TGTGCCAGTAGTTCCCGGGGGGGTGAGTTCTACGAGCAGTACTTC
V gene: TRBV27; J gene: TRBJ2-1; clone size: few; D gene: TRBD2; CDR3 protein: CASSLILAGDEQFF; CDR3 DNA: TGTGCCAGCAGTTTAATACTAGCGGGAGATGAGCAGTTCTTC
V gene: TRBV9; J gene: TRBJ1-3; clone size: NA; D gene: TRBD1; CDR3 protein: CASSVSGTGAGNTIYF; CDR3 DNA: TGTGCCAGCAGCGTCTCCGGGACAGGGGCTGGAAACACCATATATTTT
V gene: TRBV2; J gene: TRBJ1-1; clone size: NA; D gene: TRBD1; CDR3 protein: CASQDRVRTEAFF; CDR3 DNA: TGTGCCAGCCAAGACAGGGTAAGGACTGAAGCTTTCTTT
V gene: TRBV29-1; J gene: TRBJ2-5; clone size: NA; D gene: TRBD1; CDR3 protein: CSAHPGTEPFTSNSGETQYF; CDR3 DNA: TGCAGCGCCCATCCCGGGACAGAGCCCTTCACTTCCAACTCGGGAGAGACCCAGTACTTC
V gene: TRBV27; J gene: TRBJ2-1; clone size: NA; D gene: TRBD2; CDR3 protein: CASSWTSGGYNEQFF; CDR3 DNA: TGTGCCAGCAGTTGGACTAGCGGGGGGTACAATGAGCAGTTCTTC
V gene: TRBV10-3; J gene: TRBJ2-5; clone size: NA; D gene: TRBD2; CDR3 protein: CAISESGTSGQETQYF; CDR3 DNA: TGTGCCATCAGTGAGTCAGGAACTAGCGGGCAAGAGACCCAGTACTTC
V gene: TRBV28; J gene: TRBJ1-1; clone size: few; D gene: NA; CDR3 protein: CASSLGSRVPFF; CDR3 DNA: TGTGCCAGCAGTTTAGGATCCAGGGTACCTTTCTTT
V gene: TRBV19; J gene: TRBJ2-7; clone size: few; D gene: NA; CDR3 protein: CASSISWLAINEQYF; CDR3 DNA: TGTGCCAGTAGTATAAGTTGGCTAGCGATCAACGAGCAGTACTTC
V gene: TRBV30; J gene: TRBJ1-2; clone size: few; D gene: NA; CDR3 protein: CAWSPSGSRYGYTF; CDR3 DNA: TGTGCCTGGAGTCCCTCCGGGAGTAGATATGGCTACACCTTC
V gene: TRBV30; J gene: TRBJ2-4; clone size: NA; D gene: TRBD1; CDR3 protein: CAWSLEGWTGSTKNIQYF; CDR3 DNA: TGTGCCTGGAGTCTGGAGGGGTGGACAGGGTCTACAAAAAACATTCAGTACTTC
V gene: TRBV4-1; J gene: TRBJ2-3; clone size: NA; D gene: TRBD2; CDR3 protein: CASSPKLAGSTDTQYF; CDR3 DNA: TGCGCCAGCAGCCCGAAACTAGCGGGAAGCACAGATACGCAGTATTTT
V gene: TRBV2; J gene: TRBJ2-2; clone size: NA; D gene: TRBD1; CDR3 protein: CASIGQGHTGELFF; CDR3 DNA: TGTGCCAGCATTGGACAGGGACACACCGGGGAGCTGTTTTTT
V gene: TRBV23-1; J gene: TRBJ2-7; clone size: NA; D gene: NA; CDR3 protein: CASSQSPRRVTYEQYF; CDR3 DNA: TGCGCCAGCAGTCAATCCCCTAGGCGGGTCACCTACGAGCAGTACTTC
V gene: TRBV6-1; J gene: TRBJ1-5; clone size: NA; D gene: TRBD1; CDR3 protein: CASSDGWGDSQPQHF; CDR3 DNA: TGTGCCAGCAGTGATGGGTGGGGGGACAGTCAGCCCCAGCATTTT
V gene: TRBV28; J gene: TRBJ1-1; clone size: NA; D gene: NA; CDR3 protein: CASSLEWTANTEAFF; CDR3 DNA: TGTGCCAGCAGTTTAGAGTGGACAGCGAACACTGAAGCTTTCTTT
V gene: TRBV6-1; J gene: TRBJ2-1; clone size: NA; D gene: NA; CDR3 protein: CASCPGLSSYNEQFF; CDR3 DNA: TGTGCCAGCTGCCCGGGACTTAGCTCCTACAATGAGCAGTTCTTC
V gene: TRBV10-3; J gene: TRBJ2-5; clone size: NA; D gene: NA; CDR3 protein: CAISESRGSKETQYF; CDR3 DNA: TGTGCCATCAGTGAGTCCCGCGGCAGCAAAGAGACCCAGTACTTC
V gene: TRBV30; J gene: TRBJ2-3; clone size: NA; D gene: NA; CDR3 protein: CAWSVSNPGKSTDTQYF; CDR3 DNA: TGTGCCTGGAGTGTTTCGAATCCGGGGAAGAGCACAGATACGCAGTATTTT
V gene: TRBV7-9; J gene: TRBJ2-5; clone size: once; D gene: TRBD2; CDR3 protein: CASSLAPWASGPYQETQYF; CDR3 DNA: TGTGCCAGCAGCTTAGCTCCCTGGGCTAGCGGACCTTACCAAGAGACCCAGTACTTC
V gene: TRBV28; J gene: TRBJ1-2; clone size: once; D gene: NA; CDR3 protein: CASGTYSNYGYTF; CDR3 DNA: TGTGCCAGCGGCACATACAGTAACTATGGCTACACCTTC
V gene: TRBV7-6; J gene: TRBJ2-3; clone size: few; D gene: TRBD1; CDR3 protein: CASSNRQGVTDTQYF; CDR3 DNA: TGTGCCAGCAGCAATCGACAGGGGGTCACAGATACGCAGTATTTT
V gene: TRBV6-6; J gene: TRBJ2-3; clone size: NA; D gene: TRBD2; CDR3 protein: CASSPTSFATDTQYF; CDR3 DNA: TGTGCCAGCAGCCCGACTAGCTTTGCCACAGATACGCAGTATTTT
V gene: TRBV9; J gene: TRBJ2-3; clone size: once; D gene: TRBD2; CDR3 protein: CASSAPGLAGADTQYF; CDR3 DNA: TGTGCCAGCAGCGCCCCGGGACTAGCGGGAGCCGATACGCAGTATTTT
V gene: TRBV27; J gene: TRBJ2-1; clone size: NA; D gene: NA; CDR3 protein: CASRDYYNEQFF; CDR3 DNA: TGTGCCAGCCGTGACTATTACAATGAGCAGTTCTTC